These 31 T cell receptor beta chains share one sample of origin, sequenced in a study of blood T cell repertoires in COVID-19. The data were produced by immunoSEQ multiplex PCR, yet TCRdb's version contains in-frame clones alone and is incomplete. The sample lists around 360,000 clones; over 75% were seen once. The sequenced sample consisted of PBMCs or T cells enriched from blood (not recorded which). The receptors derive from a man in his forties in a cohort exposed to, infected with or recovered from COVID-19 (not recorded which).

The J gene is TRBJ2-1, the V gene TRBV19; D is possibly TRBD2 (5 bases). The CDR3 is made up of 15 amino acids. CDR1 is LNHDA and CDR2 is SQIVND in the germline V gene (reference sequence). V lost 7 bases and J 1 base, leaving 14 bases between the germline ends. The CDR3 DNA reads TGTGCCAGTAAATTGGGAGCGGATTCCTACAATGAGCAGTTCTTC. This sequence encodes CASKLGADSYNEQFF.

V usage is TRBV5-1 and J usage is TRBJ2-1, with TRBD2 matching over 12 bases. The V segment lost 2 bases and the J segment 4 bases; nucleotides outside the gene matches: 16. Germline CDR1 and CDR2: SGHRS and YFSETQ. CDR3 length: 20 residues. The CDR3 region is CASSFGRWTSGTPRYNEQFF. CDR3 bases: TGCGCCAGCAGCTTCGGACGGTGGACTAGCGGGACCCCTCGGTACAATGAGCAGTTCTTC.

The V gene is TRBV7-2, the J gene TRBJ2-5, with D possibly matching TRBD1 (6 bases). The V gene's germline CDR1 is SGHTA and CDR2 FQGNSA. The V gene lost 3 bases and the J gene lost 4 bases, with 12 bases spanning the gap. This CDR3 region has 14 residues. This CDR3 is CASSLGATGETQYF. CDR3 sequence (DNA): TGTGCCAGCAGCTTGGGGGCAACCGGAGAGACCCAGTACTTC.

The chain couples TRBV6-1 to TRBJ2-7; the match to TRBD2 covers 13 bases. Germline CDR1 reads MNHNS; CDR2 reads SASEGT. V gave up 0 bases and J gave up 4 bases; unmatched junction bases: 0. The CDR3 loop spans 15 amino acids. The CDR3 loop is CASSEAGLAGYEQYF. CDR3 nucleotide sequence: TGTGCCAGCAGTGAAGCGGGACTAGCGGGATACGAGCAGTACTTC.

The chain employs TRBV2 and TRBJ2-7, with 8 positions matching TRBD2. V lost 3 bases, J lost 1 base, and 2 bases stayed unmatched. This CDR3 region has 14 residues. Germline V gene sequence: CDR1 SNHLY, CDR2 FYNNEI. The CDR3 here is CASSEASGSYEQYF. The CDR3 region has the DNA TGTGCCAGCAGTGAGGCTAGCGGGTCCTACGAGCAGTACTTC. Filled out from reference TRBV2 and TRBJ2-7, the complete variable domain reads EPEVTQTPSHQVTQMGQEVILRCVPISNHLYFYWYRQILGQKVEFLVSFYNNEISEKSEIFDDQFSVERPDGSNFTLKIRSTKLEDSAMYFCASSEASGSYEQYFGPGTRLTVT.

This clone was recorded only once. The chain has TRBV19 and TRBJ1-1; D is possibly TRBD1 (5 bases). V lost 7 bases, J lost 5 bases, and 17 bases lay in between. The CDR3 spans 14 residues. In germline, CDR1 is LNHDA, CDR2 SQIVND (reference sequence). CDR3 DNA sequence: TGTGCCAGTACCCCCGGGGGGACTCGGACTGAAGCTTTCTTT. Encoded protein: CASTPGGTRTEAFF.

V usage is TRBV5-1 and J usage is TRBJ2-3; TRBD1 might be the D (6 bases). The CDR3 contains 15 residues. Germline V CDR1 and CDR2: SGHRS, YFSETQ. V lost 5 bases and J 4 bases, leaving 17 bases between the germline ends. The CDR3 region has the DNA TGCGCCAGCAGGGGGATGGCAGGGGTGGCAGATACGCAGTATTTT. It codes for CASRGMAGVADTQYF.

The V gene is TRBV3-1 (or the pseudogene TRBV3-2), the J gene TRBJ1-4, with D uncertain. The CDR3 sequence is 17 residues long. Germline V lookup: CDR1 LGHDT, CDR2 YNNKEL (reference sequence). The V and J ends lost 0 bases and 7 bases respectively, with 18 bases between them. CDR3 bases: TGTGCCAGCAGCCAAGAAAGGGTTCGAGGGATAGGTGAAAAACTGTTTTTT. Encoded protein: CASSQERVRGIGEKLFF.

V gene TRBV10-3 combines with J gene TRBJ2-5; maybe TRBD1 (5 bases). V was cut by 0 bases and J by 1 base, with 9 bases left in between. CDR3 length equals 15 residues. The V gene's germline CDR1 is ENHRY and CDR2 SYGVKD. CDR3 sequence (DNA): TGTGCCATCAGTGAGTCTTTACAGGTCCAAGAGACCCAGTACTTC. Residues: CAISESLQVQETQYF.

The rearrangement links TRBV9 to TRBJ1-1; D is ambiguous. In germline, CDR1 is SGDLS, CDR2 YYNGEE. The V end lost 4 bases, the J end lost 0 bases, and 7 bases lay between the germline ends. The CDR3 consists of 13 residues. DNA of the CDR3: TGTGCCAGCAGCCGAGACTTGAACACTGAAGCTTTCTTT. Protein: CASSRDLNTEAFF.

The rearrangement joins TRBV7-2 to TRBJ2-1; D is unclear. Looked up from germline, CDR1 is SGHTA and CDR2 is FQGNSA. The CDR3 is 15 residues long. The V gene lost 4 bases and the J gene lost 6 bases, with 16 bases spanning the gap. For the CDR3, the DNA is TGTGCCAGCAGCTACGTAGTCCGTCCAGGCAATGAGCAGTTCTTC. Amino acid sequence: CASSYVVRPGNEQFF.

The chain is built from TRBV18 and TRBJ1-3; D remains unclear. CDR3 length: 16 residues. V lost 2 bases, J lost 0 bases, and 11 bases lay in between. The V gene's germline CDR1 is KGHSH and CDR2 LQKENI. CDR3 residues: CASSPVAAASGNTIYF. The DNA for the CDR3 is TGTGCCAGCTCACCAGTAGCGGCCGCCTCTGGAAACACCATATATTTT.

J is TRBJ2-1 and V is TRBV19; 9 positions agree with TRBD2. The CDR3 runs 16 residues. Germline trimming cut 7 bases from V and 6 bases from J; bases unmatched to any gene: 13. Germline CDR1 reads LNHDA; CDR2 reads SQIVND (reference sequence). The CDR3 DNA sequence: TGTGCCAGTACCCAGGTATATGCGGGAGGGCCCAATGAGCAGTTCTTC. It translates to CASTQVYAGGPNEQFF. The full variable domain, in which reference TRBV19 and TRBJ2-1 provide the parts outside the CDR3, is DGGITQSPKYLFRKEGQNVTLSCEQNLNHDAMYWYRQDPGQGLRLIYYSQIVNDFQKGDIAEGYSVSREKKESFPLTVTSAQKNPTAFYLCASTQVYAGGPNEQFFGPGTRLTVL.

This clone was recorded a few times. The V and J genes are TRBV5-1 and TRBJ2-7; 10 bases are a match to TRBD2. With 2 bases clipped from V and 0 bases from J, the junction kept 5 bases outside the gene matches. The CDR3 covers 16 residues. Germline V gives CDR1 SGHRS, CDR2 YFSETQ. CDR3 DNA sequence: TGCGCCAGCAGCTTCGGACTAGCGGAAAGCTCCTACGAGCAGTACTTC. Translated: CASSFGLAESSYEQYF. Based on the CDR3 plus reference TRBV5-1 and TRBJ2-7, the full variable domain is KAGVTQTPRYLIKTRGQQVTLSCSPISGHRSVSWYQQTPGQGLQFLFEYFSETQRNKGNFPGRFSGRQFSNSRSEMNVSTLELGDSALYLCASSFGLAESSYEQYFGPGTRLTVT.

V gene TRBV27 combines with J gene TRBJ2-7, with 8 bases fitting TRBD1. The germline V gene has CDR1 MNHEY and CDR2 SMNVEV (reference sequence). Trimming removed 2 bases from V and 2 bases from J; junction bases left unmatched: 2. This CDR3 is 14 amino acids long. CDR3 protein: CASSLRGQAYEQYF. As DNA, the CDR3 is TGTGCCAGCAGTTTAAGGGGACAGGCCTACGAGCAGTACTTC.

The chain joins TRBV7-9 to TRBJ2-2, with D perhaps matching TRBD1 (5 bases). Germline loops: CDR1 SEHNR, CDR2 FQNEAQ (reference sequence). V was shortened by 1 base and J by 4 bases, with 10 bases between the two germline ends. The CDR3 extends over 15 amino acids. The CDR3 spells CASSLVSQGTGELFF. In nucleotides, the CDR3 is TGTGCCAGCAGCTTAGTATCTCAGGGCACCGGGGAGCTGTTTTTT.

The chain has TRBV4-1 and TRBJ1-4, with a possible D match to TRBD1 (5 bases). Germline lookup yields CDR1 MGHRA and CDR2 YSYEKL. The CDR3 spans 16 residues. The V and J ends lost 1 base and 3 bases respectively, with 12 bases between them. CDR3 in amino acids: CASSQGSGVPNEKLFF. The CDR3 bases are TGCGCCAGCAGCCAAGGGTCGGGGGTCCCTAATGAAAAACTGTTTTTT.

V and J are TRBV29-1 and TRBJ2-3; 11 bases align to TRBD2. The junction had 4 bases not matched to a gene; V was cut back by 3 bases and J by 2 bases. The CDR3 has 15 amino acids. The germline V gene has CDR1 SQVTM and CDR2 ANQGSEA. CDR3 nucleotides: TGCAGCGTTGAGGGGACTAGCGGATACACAGATACGCAGTATTTT. It yields the protein CSVEGTSGYTDTQYF.

The chain employs TRBV28 and TRBJ2-1; 9 bases are a match to TRBD1. The CDR3 contains 15 residues. CDR1 is MDHEN and CDR2 is SYDVKM in the germline V gene. V dropped 2 bases and J dropped 10; count of bases not matched to a gene: 9. The CDR3 reads CASSLGTGSRREQFF. The CDR3 DNA reads TGTGCCAGCAGTTTAGGGACAGGGAGTCGGCGGGAGCAGTTCTTC.

The chain combines TRBV28 with TRBJ2-1, with 11 bases lining up with TRBD2. The CDR3 sequence is 14 residues long. V shed 2 bases and J 10 bases; nucleotides not matched to a gene: 4. Per the germline V gene, CDR1 is MDHEN and CDR2 is SYDVKM. The CDR3 spells CASSLGLAGREQFF. In DNA form, the CDR3 reads TGTGCCAGCAGTTTAGGACTAGCGGGCAGGGAGCAGTTCTTC.

This sequence joins TRBV7-9 and TRBJ1-3; no clear D gene. Germline lookup yields CDR1 SEHNR and CDR2 FQNEAQ (reference sequence). The CDR3 spans 17 residues. Trimming shortened V by 2 bases and J by 0 bases, and 14 bases separated the two germline ends. In DNA, the CDR3 is TGTGCCAGCAGCTTAAACGGGAAACGAGTCTCTGGAAACACCATATATTTT. This translates into CASSLNGKRVSGNTIYF. The entire variable domain, with the rest obtained from reference TRBV7-9 and TRBJ1-3, is as follows: DTGVSQNPRHKITKRGQNVTFRCDPISEHNRLYWYRQTLGQGPEFLTYFQNEAQLEKSRLLSDRFSAERPKGSFSTLEIQRTEQGDSAMYLCASSLNGKRVSGNTIYFGEGSWLTVV.

This clone was recorded a few times. V usage is TRBV7-9 and J usage is TRBJ1-1; D not resolved. The CDR3 has 13 amino acids. The germline V gene has CDR1 SEHNR and CDR2 FQNEAQ (reference sequence). The germline V and J ends were trimmed by 3 bases and 11 bases, with 16 bases remaining between them. The CDR3 loop reads CASSLGDLREAFF. DNA for the CDR3: TGTGCCAGCAGCTTGGGAGACCTTAGGGAGGCTTTCTTT. The variable domain in full, completed from reference TRBV7-9 and TRBJ1-1, reads DTGVSQNPRHKITKRGQNVTFRCDPISEHNRLYWYRQTLGQGPEFLTYFQNEAQLEKSRLLSDRFSAERPKGSFSTLEIQRTEQGDSAMYLCASSLGDLREAFFGQGTRLTVV.

This chain links TRBV19 with TRBJ1-2; possible D gene TRBD1, 6 bases. Trimming cost V 11 bases and J 8 bases, with 21 bases left between them. Germline values: CDR1 LNHDA, CDR2 SQIVND (reference sequence). CDR3 length: 13 amino acids. The CDR3 protein is CASQTGQPGGYTF. The CDR3 bases are TGTGCCTCCCAAACCGGACAGCCTGGGGGCTACACCTTC.

This clone has just one count. V usage is TRBV29-1 and J usage is TRBJ1-5; possible D gene TRBD1, 6 bases. The CDR3 sequence is 11 residues long. Trimming cost V 3 bases and J 7 bases, with 7 bases left between them. Germline values: CDR1 SQVTM, CDR2 ANQGSEA. The CDR3: CSVDRGQPQHF. The CDR3 DNA reads TGCAGCGTTGACAGGGGCCAGCCCCAGCATTTT.

Here the CDR3 reads CASILIAGVTHEQYF. DNA for the CDR3: TGTGCCAGCATATTGATAGCGGGAGTAACCCACGAGCAGTACTTC. The chain uses TRBV6-5 and TRBJ2-7, with TRBD2 identical over 9 bases. The CDR3 is 15 residues long. In germline, CDR1 is MNHEY, CDR2 SVGAGI. Unmatched junction bases numbered 12, after V lost 7 bases and J lost 5 bases.

This chain links TRBV6-5 with TRBJ2-7; 9 bases match TRBD2. In germline, CDR1 is MNHEY, CDR2 SVGAGI. V shed 4 bases and J 3 bases; nucleotides not matched to a gene: 7. This CDR3 comprises 15 residues. The CDR3 region is CASSSARTSVYEQYF. The CDR3 DNA sequence: TGTGCCAGCAGTTCCGCCAGGACTAGCGTCTACGAGCAGTACTTC.

The V gene is TRBV10-3, the J gene TRBJ2-3; 12 positions agree with TRBD1. Trimming removed 6 bases from V and 4 bases from J; junction bases left unmatched: 2. From germline, CDR1 is ENHRY and CDR2 SYGVKD. The CDR3 runs 14 residues. CDR3: CAIRRDRGPDTQYF. In DNA, the CDR3 is TGTGCCATCAGACGGGACAGGGGGCCAGATACGCAGTATTTT.

This chain joins TRBV5-1 and TRBJ2-7; a possible D gene is TRBD2 (5 bases). V lost 0 bases and J 5 bases, leaving 12 bases between the germline ends. Germline CDR1 reads SGHRS; CDR2 reads YFSETQ. The CDR3 sequence is 14 residues long. CDR3 nucleotides: TGCGCCAGCAGCTTGGAACTAGAGGGTAACGAGCAGTACTTC. Translating gives CASSLELEGNEQYF.

The chain carries TRBV19 and TRBJ1-5, with D hard to call. V dropped 5 bases and J dropped 2 bases, with 10 bases sitting between them. The CDR3 contains 14 residues. Looked up from germline, CDR1 is LNHDA and CDR2 is SQIVND (reference sequence). CDR3 protein: CASSLTRGNQPQHF. CDR3 coding DNA: TGTGCCAGTAGTCTAACCCGGGGCAATCAGCCCCAGCATTTT. Full variable domain (remainder filled in from reference TRBV19 and TRBJ1-5): DGGITQSPKYLFRKEGQNVTLSCEQNLNHDAMYWYRQDPGQGLRLIYYSQIVNDFQKGDIAEGYSVSREKKESFPLTVTSAQKNPTAFYLCASSLTRGNQPQHFGDGTRLSIL.

The chain couples TRBV5-1 to TRBJ1-5; maybe TRBD1 (5 bases). The CDR3 loop spans 13 amino acids. CDR1 and CDR2 from the germline V gene are SGHRS and YFSETQ. Deletions cut 0 bases from V and 12 bases from J, with 13 bases between. The CDR3 loop reads CASSLEGQGDQHF. CDR3 DNA: TGCGCCAGCAGCTTGGAGGGGCAAGGGGACCAGCATTTT.

This clone was counted only a few times. This rearrangement joins TRBV9 to TRBJ1-1; weak D call: TRBD1 (6 bases). V was cut by 3 bases and J by 5 bases, with 11 bases left in between. The CDR3 runs to 13 residues. The V gene's germline CDR1 is SGDLS and CDR2 YYNGEE. In DNA form, the CDR3 reads TGTGCCAGCAGCGCTCGGGGACAAACTGAAGCTTTCTTT. Amino acids: CASSARGQTEAFF.